These 8 T cell receptor beta chains originate from one sample sequenced in a study of cytomegalovirus exposure and HLA in healthy donors. The PCR was carried out with 60 Vbeta primers and 13 Jbeta primers. Sequenced by immunoSEQ multiplex PCR; TCRdb stores in-frame clones only, minus some. This sample has some 100,000 clones, with about 75% found just once. The sequencing sample was made of PBMCs. These receptors were collected from a woman between 40 and 50 years old in good health and CMV-seropositive.

The chain couples TRBV30 to TRBJ1-4; TRBD1 is a possible D gene (5 bases). The CDR3 is 13 residues long. V was trimmed by 7 bases and J by 5 bases, leaving 14 bases between them. The germline gives CDR1 GTSNPN, CDR2 SVGIG (reference sequence). The CDR3 spells CAFYDRTNEKLFF. The CDR3 DNA reads as TGTGCCTTCTACGACAGAACCAATGAAAAACTGTTTTTT. The complete variable domain, with remaining parts taken from reference TRBV30 and TRBJ1-4, reads SQTIHQWPATLVQPVGSPLSLECTVEGTSNPNLYWYRQAAGRGLQLLFYSVGIGQISSEVPQNLSASRPQDRQFILSSKKLLLSDSGFYLCAFYDRTNEKLFFGSGTQLSVL.

V gene TRBV5-1 combines with J gene TRBJ2-5; maybe TRBD1 (7 bases). The DNA matches TRBJ2-7 better at its end, which makes the J call doubtful. The CDR3 has 16 amino acids. Per germline, CDR1 SGHRS and CDR2 YFSETQ. In DNA, the CDR3 is TGCGCCAGCAGACAGGGGCCTAGCGTAAGCTCCTACGAGCAGTACTTC. Translated, it gives CASRQGPSVSSYEQYF.

The sample holds a few counts of this clone. V usage is TRBV7-2 and J usage is TRBJ2-7, with TRBD2 matching 7 bases. The CDR3 length is 15 residues. Germline V gene sequence: CDR1 SGHTA, CDR2 FQGNSA. Trimming removed 1 base from V and 3 bases from J; junction bases left unmatched: 6. The CDR3 DNA reads TGTGCCAGCAGCTTAGACCGGGGGGAATACTACGAGCAGTACTTC. It is translated as CASSLDRGEYYEQYF.

The chain is built from TRBV6-1 and TRBJ2-1; no definite D call. This CDR3 region has 14 residues. Germline V gives CDR1 MNHNS, CDR2 SASEGT. V was clipped by 2 bases and J by 7 bases, with 12 bases between them. CDR3 loop: CASSELGRQNEQFF. The DNA of the CDR3 is TGTGCCAGCAGTGAATTGGGCAGGCAGAATGAGCAGTTCTTC.

The chain joins TRBV7-9 to TRBJ2-3, with 10 bases aligning to TRBD2. Unmatched junction bases numbered 4, after V lost 4 bases and J lost 3 bases. This CDR3 region has 15 residues. The germline gives CDR1 SEHNR, CDR2 FQNEAQ (reference sequence). The CDR3 loop is CASSSSGGWTDTQYF. The CDR3 DNA sequence: TGTGCCAGCAGCTCTAGCGGGGGATGGACAGATACGCAGTATTTT.

The rearrangement links TRBV19 to TRBJ2-2; 7 nucleotides agree with TRBD1. The CDR3 length is 16 residues. J gave up 5 bases and V 0 bases, and 6 bases lay outside the gene matches. Germline V CDR1 and CDR2: LNHDA, SQIVND (reference sequence). The CDR3 reads CASSIEAGGSTGELFF. The DNA of the CDR3 is TGTGCCAGTAGTATAGAGGCAGGGGGTTCAACCGGGGAGCTGTTTTTT.

The chain uses TRBV30 and TRBJ1-5; D remains ambiguous. CDR1 is GTSNPN and CDR2 is SVGIG in the germline V gene (reference sequence). This CDR3 contains 15 residues. V shed 0 bases and J shed 0 bases, with 9 bases lying between them. CDR3 loop: CAWSVSHYSNQPQHF. The CDR3 nucleotides read TGTGCCTGGAGTGTAAGCCACTATAGCAATCAGCCCCAGCATTTT.

This clone was found a few times. A junction end diverges from the germline sequence, so it may reflect a read error. The chain couples TRBV7-7 to TRBJ2-5; the match to TRBD2 covers 12 bases. CDR1 SSHAT and CDR2 FNYEAQ come from the germline V gene (reference sequence). The CDR3 is made up of 15 amino acids. In nucleotides, the CDR3 is TGTGCTAGCAGCAATCTAGCGGGGGGGCGGGAGACCCAGTACTTC. It is translated as CASSNLAGGRETQYF.